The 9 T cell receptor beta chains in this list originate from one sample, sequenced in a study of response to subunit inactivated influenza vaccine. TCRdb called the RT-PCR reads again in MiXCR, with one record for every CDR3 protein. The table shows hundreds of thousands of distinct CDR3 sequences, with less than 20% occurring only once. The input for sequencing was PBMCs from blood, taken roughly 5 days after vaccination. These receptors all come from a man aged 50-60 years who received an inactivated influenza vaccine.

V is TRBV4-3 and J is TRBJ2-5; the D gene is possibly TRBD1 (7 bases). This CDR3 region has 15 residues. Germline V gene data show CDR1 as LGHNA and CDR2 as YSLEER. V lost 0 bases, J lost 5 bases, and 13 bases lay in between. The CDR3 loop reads CASSQDDREDETQYF. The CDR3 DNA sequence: TGCGCCAGCAGCCAAGATGACAGGGAGGACGAGACCCAGTACTTC.

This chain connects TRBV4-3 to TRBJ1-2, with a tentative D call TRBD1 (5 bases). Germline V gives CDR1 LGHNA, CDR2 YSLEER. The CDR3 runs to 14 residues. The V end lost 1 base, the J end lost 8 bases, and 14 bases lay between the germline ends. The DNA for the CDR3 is TGCGCCAGCAGCCAAGTACGGGGCGGTGGGGGCTACACCTTC. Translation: CASSQVRGGGGYTF.

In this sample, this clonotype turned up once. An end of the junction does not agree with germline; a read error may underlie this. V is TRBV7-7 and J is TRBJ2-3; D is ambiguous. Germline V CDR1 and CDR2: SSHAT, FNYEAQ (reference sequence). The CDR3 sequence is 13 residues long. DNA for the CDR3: TGTGCTAGCAGCTTAGCTGCCCCAGATACGCAGTATTTT. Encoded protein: CASSLAAPDTQYF.

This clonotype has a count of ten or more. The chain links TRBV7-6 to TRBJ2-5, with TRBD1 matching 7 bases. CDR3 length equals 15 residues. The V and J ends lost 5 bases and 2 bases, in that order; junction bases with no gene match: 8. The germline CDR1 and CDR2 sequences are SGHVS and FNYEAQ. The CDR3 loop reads CASSAPTGKQETQYF. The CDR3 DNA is TGTGCCAGCAGCGCACCGACAGGGAAACAAGAGACCCAGTACTTC. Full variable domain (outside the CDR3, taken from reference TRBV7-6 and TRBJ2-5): GAGVSQSPRYKVTKRGQDVALRCDPISGHVSLYWYRQALGQGPEFLTYFNYEAQQDKSGLPNDRFSAERPEGSISTLTIQRTEQRDSAMYRCASSAPTGKQETQYFGPGTRLLVL.

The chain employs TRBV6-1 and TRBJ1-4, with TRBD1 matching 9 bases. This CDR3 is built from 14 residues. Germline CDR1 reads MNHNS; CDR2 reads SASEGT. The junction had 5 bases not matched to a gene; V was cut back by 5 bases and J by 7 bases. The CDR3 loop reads CASSPTGGTEKLFF. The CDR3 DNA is TGTGCCAGCAGTCCGACAGGGGGTACTGAAAAACTGTTTTTT.

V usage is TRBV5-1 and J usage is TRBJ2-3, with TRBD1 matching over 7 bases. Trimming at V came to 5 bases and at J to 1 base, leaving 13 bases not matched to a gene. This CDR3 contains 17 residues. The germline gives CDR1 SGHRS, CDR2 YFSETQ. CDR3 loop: CASSFNSGGMGTDTQYF. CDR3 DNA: TGCGCCAGCAGTTTCAATTCAGGGGGTATGGGCACAGATACGCAGTATTTT.

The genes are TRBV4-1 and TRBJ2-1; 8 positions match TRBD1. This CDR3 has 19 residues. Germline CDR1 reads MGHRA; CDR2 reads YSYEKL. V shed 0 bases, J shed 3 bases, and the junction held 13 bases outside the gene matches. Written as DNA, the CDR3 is TGCGCCAGCAGCCAAGAAAGAGTCCAGACAGGGGCTAACTACAATGAGCAGTTCTTC. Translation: CASSQERVQTGANYNEQFF.

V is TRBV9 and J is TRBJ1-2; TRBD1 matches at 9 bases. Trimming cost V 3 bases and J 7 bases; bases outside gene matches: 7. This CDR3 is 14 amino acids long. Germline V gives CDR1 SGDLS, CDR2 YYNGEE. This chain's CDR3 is CASSANRGLAGYTF. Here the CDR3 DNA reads TGTGCCAGCAGCGCAAACAGGGGGCTCGCTGGCTACACCTTC.

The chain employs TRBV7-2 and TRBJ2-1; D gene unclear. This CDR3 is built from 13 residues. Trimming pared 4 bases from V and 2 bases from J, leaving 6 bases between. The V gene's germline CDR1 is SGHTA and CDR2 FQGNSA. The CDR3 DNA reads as TGTGCCAGCAGCTCATTAACCTACAATGAGCAGTTCTTC. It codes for CASSSLTYNEQFF.